This T cell receptor beta chain was recorded in a study of blood T cell repertoires in COVID-19. The wider study: Samples representing acute and convalescent COVID-19 were sourced from the United States, Italy and Spain. PBMCs, B-cell-depleted T cells, or T cells were the source of the cDNA or gDNA that made up the material.

V lost 7 bases and J 4 bases, leaving 20 bases between the germline ends. CDR3 size: 15 residues. Germline values: CDR1 SGHTA, CDR2 FQGNSA. Libraries were prepared by immunoSEQ multiplex PCR; TCRdb keeps only in-frame clonotypes and omits some of them. Of about 140,000 clones listed, around 81% are singletons. The sequencing sample was made of peripheral blood. V is TRBV7-2 and J is TRBJ2-7; TRBD2 might be the D (6 bases). The receptor comes from a human donor in a cohort sampled during active COVID-19. CDR3 bases: TGTGCCAGCACCATGAGTGCTAGCGAGCTATACGAGCAGTACTTC. Protein: CASTMSASELYEQYF.